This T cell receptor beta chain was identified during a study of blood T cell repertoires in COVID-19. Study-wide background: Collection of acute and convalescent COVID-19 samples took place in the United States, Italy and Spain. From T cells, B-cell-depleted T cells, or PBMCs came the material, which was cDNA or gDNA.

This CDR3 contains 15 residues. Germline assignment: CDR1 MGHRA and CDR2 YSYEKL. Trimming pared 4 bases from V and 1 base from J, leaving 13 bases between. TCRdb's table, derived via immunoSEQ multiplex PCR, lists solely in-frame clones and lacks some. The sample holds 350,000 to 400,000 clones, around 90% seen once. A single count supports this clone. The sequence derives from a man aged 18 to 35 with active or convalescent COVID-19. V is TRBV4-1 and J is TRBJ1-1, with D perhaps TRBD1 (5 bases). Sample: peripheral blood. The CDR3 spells CASSLFGASNTEAFF. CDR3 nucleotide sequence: TGCGCCAGCAGCCTCTTTGGGGCCTCGAACACTGAAGCTTTCTTT.